This T cell receptor beta chain was sequenced for a study of shared clonotypes between healthy human individuals. Sequencing used immunoSEQ multiplex PCR; TCRdb keeps in-frame clones, though not all of them. Of 2 million to 2.5 million clones listed, 85% to 95% are singletons. This TCR derives from a man aged 18 to 30 in good health. Sequencing was done on a sample of naive CD4+ T cells sorted from blood. Subset: CD45RA+ positively selected.

CDR3 in DNA: TGTGCCAGCAGCTTAGAGGGACTAGCGGCTAATGAGCAGTTCTTC. Protein: CASSLEGLAANEQFF. The J gene is TRBJ2-1, the V gene TRBV7-2, with 11 bases aligning to TRBD2. Per germline, CDR1 SGHTA and CDR2 FQGNSA. The J segment lost 7 bases and the V segment lost 1 base, leaving 3 bases of the junction unmatched. The CDR3 totals 15 residues.